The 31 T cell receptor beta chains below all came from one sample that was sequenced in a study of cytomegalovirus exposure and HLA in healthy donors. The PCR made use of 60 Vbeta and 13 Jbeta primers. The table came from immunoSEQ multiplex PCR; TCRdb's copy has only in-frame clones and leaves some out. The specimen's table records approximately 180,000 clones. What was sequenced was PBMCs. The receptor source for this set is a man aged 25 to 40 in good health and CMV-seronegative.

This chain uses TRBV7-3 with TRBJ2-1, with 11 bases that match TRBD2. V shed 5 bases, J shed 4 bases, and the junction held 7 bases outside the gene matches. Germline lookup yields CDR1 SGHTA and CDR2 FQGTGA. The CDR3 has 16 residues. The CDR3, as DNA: TGTGCCAGCAGCCCCACCGGGACTAGCGGATACAATGAGCAGTTCTTC. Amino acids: CASSPTGTSGYNEQFF. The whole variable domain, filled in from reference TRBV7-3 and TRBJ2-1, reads GAGVSQTPSNKVTEKGKYVELRCDPISGHTALYWYRQSLGQGPEFLIYFQGTGAADDSGLPNDRFFAVRPEGSVSTLKIQRTERGDSAVYLCASSPTGTSGYNEQFFGPGTRLTVL.

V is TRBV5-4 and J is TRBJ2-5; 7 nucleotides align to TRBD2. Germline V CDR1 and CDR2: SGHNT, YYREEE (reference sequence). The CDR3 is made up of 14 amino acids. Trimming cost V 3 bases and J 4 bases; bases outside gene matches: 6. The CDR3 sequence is CASSSMGGGETQYF. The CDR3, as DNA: TGTGCCAGCAGCTCAATGGGGGGGGGAGAGACCCAGTACTTC.

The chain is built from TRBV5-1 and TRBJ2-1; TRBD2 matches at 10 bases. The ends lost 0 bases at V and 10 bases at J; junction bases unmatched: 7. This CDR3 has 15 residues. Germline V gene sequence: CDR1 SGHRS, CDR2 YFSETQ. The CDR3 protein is CASSLGGLAGDEQFF. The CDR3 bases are TGCGCCAGCAGCTTGGGAGGGCTAGCGGGAGACGAGCAGTTCTTC.

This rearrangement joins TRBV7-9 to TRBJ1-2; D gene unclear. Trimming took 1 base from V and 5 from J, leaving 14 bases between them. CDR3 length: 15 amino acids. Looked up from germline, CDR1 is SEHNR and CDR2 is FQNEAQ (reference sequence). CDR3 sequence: CASSLERVPGYGYTF. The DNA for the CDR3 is TGTGCCAGCAGCTTAGAGAGGGTCCCGGGATATGGCTACACCTTC. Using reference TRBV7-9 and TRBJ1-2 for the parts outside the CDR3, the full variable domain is DTGVSQNPRHKITKRGQNVTFRCDPISEHNRLYWYRQTLGQGPEFLTYFQNEAQLEKSRLLSDRFSAERPKGSFSTLEIQRTEQGDSAMYLCASSLERVPGYGYTFGSGTRLTVV.

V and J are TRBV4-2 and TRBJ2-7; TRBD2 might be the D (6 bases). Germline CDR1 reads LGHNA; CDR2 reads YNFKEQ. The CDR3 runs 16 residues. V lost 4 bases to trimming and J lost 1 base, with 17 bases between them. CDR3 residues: CASSRSGGTPSYEQYF. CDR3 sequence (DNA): TGTGCCAGCAGCCGGTCCGGTGGGACTCCTTCCTACGAGCAGTACTTC.

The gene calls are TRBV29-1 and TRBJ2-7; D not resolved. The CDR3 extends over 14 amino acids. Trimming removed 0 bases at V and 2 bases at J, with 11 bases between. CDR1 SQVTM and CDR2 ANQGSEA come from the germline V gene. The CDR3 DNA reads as TGCAGCGTTGAAGATCCGGGTCAGCCCTACGAGCAGTACTTC. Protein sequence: CSVEDPGQPYEQYF.

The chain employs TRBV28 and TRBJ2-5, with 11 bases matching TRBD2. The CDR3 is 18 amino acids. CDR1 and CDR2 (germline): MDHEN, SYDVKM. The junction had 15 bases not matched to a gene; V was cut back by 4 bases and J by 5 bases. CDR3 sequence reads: CASSSGIAGGRSGETQYF. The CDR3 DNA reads TGTGCCAGCAGTTCAGGGATAGCGGGAGGGCGGAGTGGTGAGACCCAGTACTTC.

CDR3 residues: CASSDRADQETQYF. The CDR3, as DNA: TGTGCCAGCAGTGATCGAGCGGATCAAGAGACCCAGTACTTC. The rearrangement links TRBV4-2 to TRBJ2-5; possible D gene TRBD2, 5 bases. Trimming cost V 6 bases and J 2 bases, with 13 bases left between them. CDR3 length: 14 residues. Germline V gene lookup returns CDR1 LGHNA and CDR2 YNFKEQ.

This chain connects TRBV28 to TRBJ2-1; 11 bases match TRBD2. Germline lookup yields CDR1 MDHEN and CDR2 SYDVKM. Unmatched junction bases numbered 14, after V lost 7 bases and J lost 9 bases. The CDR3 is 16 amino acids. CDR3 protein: CASTLHSGRAGAEQFF. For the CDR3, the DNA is TGTGCCAGCACCCTCCATAGCGGGAGGGCGGGGGCTGAGCAGTTCTTC.

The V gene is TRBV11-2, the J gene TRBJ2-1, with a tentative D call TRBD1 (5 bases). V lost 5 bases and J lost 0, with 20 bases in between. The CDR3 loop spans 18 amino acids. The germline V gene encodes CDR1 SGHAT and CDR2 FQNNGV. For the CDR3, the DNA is TGTGCCAGCAGCCCGGACATTCCCCCCTTAAGCTCCTACAATGAGCAGTTCTTC. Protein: CASSPDIPPLSSYNEQFF.

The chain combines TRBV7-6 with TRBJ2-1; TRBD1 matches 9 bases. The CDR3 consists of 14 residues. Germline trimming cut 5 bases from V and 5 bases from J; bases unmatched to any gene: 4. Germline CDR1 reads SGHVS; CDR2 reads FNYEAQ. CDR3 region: CASSRGDRDNEQFF. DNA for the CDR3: TGTGCCAGCAGCCGTGGGGACAGGGACAATGAGCAGTTCTTC. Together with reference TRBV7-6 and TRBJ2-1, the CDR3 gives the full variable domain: GAGVSQSPRYKVTKRGQDVALRCDPISGHVSLYWYRQALGQGPEFLTYFNYEAQQDKSGLPNDRFSAERPEGSISTLTIQRTEQRDSAMYRCASSRGDRDNEQFFGPGTRLTVL.

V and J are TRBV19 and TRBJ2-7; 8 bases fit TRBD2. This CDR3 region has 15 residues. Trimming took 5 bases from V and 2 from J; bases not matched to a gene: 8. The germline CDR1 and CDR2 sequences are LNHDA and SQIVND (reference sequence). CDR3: CASSSRTSFTYEQYF. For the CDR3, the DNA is TGTGCCAGTAGTTCCCGGACTAGCTTCACCTACGAGCAGTACTTC.

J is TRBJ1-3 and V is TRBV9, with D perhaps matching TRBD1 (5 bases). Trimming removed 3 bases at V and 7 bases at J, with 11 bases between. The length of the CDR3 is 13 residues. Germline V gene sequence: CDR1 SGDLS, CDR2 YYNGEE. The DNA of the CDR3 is TGTGCCAGCAGCGGGACGGAGGGGAACACCATATATTTT. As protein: CASSGTEGNTIYF.

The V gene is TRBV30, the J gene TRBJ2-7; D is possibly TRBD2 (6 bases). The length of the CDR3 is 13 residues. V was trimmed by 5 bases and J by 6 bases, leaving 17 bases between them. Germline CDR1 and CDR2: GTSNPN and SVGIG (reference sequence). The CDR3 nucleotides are TGTGCCTGGGTAAAGCCGGGACTGTCCGAGCAGTACTTC. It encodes CAWVKPGLSEQYF.

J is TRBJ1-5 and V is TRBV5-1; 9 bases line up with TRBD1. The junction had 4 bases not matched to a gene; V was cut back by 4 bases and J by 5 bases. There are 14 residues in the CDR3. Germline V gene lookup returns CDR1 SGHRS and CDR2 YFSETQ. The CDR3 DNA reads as TGCGCCAGCAGCCCTACAGGGGGCGATCAGCCCCAGCATTTT. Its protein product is CASSPTGGDQPQHF.

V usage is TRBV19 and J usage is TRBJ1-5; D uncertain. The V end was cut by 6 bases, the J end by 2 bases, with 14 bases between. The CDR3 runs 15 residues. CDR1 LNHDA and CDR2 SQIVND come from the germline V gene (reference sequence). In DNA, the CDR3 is TGTGCCAGTAGAATGAGGGATAGGGGCAATCAGCCCCAGCATTTT. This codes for CASRMRDRGNQPQHF.

CDR3 nucleotides: TGTGCCAGCAGCTTAGAAGATGACACTGCGAGTAAACTGTTTTTT. It specifies CASSLEDDTASKLFF. This chain uses TRBV7-8 with TRBJ1-4; D not resolved. V dropped 1 base and J dropped 11 bases, with 17 bases sitting between them. The CDR3 contains 15 residues. Germline V gene sequence: CDR1 SGHVS, CDR2 FQNEAQ. Full variable domain (missing parts from reference TRBV7-8 and TRBJ1-4): GAGVSQSPRYKVAKRGQDVALRCDPISGHVSLFWYQQALGQGPEFLTYFQNEAQLDKSGLPSDRFFAERPEGSVSTLKIQRTQQEDSAVYLCASSLEDDTASKLFFGSGTQLSVL.

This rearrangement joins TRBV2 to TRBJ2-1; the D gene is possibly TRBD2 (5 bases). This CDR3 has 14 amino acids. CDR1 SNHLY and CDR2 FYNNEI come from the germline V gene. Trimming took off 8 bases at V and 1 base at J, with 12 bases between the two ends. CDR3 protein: CASQWSGSYNEQFF. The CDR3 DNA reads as TGTGCCAGCCAGTGGAGCGGATCCTACAATGAGCAGTTCTTC.

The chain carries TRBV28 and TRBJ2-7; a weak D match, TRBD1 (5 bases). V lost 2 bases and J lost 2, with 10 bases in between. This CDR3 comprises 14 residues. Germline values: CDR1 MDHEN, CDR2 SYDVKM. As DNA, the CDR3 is TGTGCCAGCAGTTTAGAGGACATTACCTACGAGCAGTACTTC. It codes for CASSLEDITYEQYF.

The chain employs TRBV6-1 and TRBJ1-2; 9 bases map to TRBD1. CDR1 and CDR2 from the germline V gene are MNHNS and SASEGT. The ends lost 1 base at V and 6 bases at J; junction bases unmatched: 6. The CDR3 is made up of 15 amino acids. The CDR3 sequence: CASSEGQGGFDGYTF. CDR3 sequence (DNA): TGTGCCAGCAGTGAAGGACAGGGGGGGTTCGATGGCTACACCTTC.

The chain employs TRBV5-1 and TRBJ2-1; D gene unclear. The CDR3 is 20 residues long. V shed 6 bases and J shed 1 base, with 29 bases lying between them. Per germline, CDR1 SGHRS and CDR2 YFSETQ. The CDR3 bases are TGCGCCAGCACCTCTTTAGCCGGAGTTAGAAGTAAGGAATCCTACAATGAGCAGTTCTTC. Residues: CASTSLAGVRSKESYNEQFF. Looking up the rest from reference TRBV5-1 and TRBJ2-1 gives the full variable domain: KAGVTQTPRYLIKTRGQQVTLSCSPISGHRSVSWYQQTPGQGLQFLFEYFSETQRNKGNFPGRFSGRQFSNSRSEMNVSTLELGDSALYLCASTSLAGVRSKESYNEQFFGPGTRLTVL.

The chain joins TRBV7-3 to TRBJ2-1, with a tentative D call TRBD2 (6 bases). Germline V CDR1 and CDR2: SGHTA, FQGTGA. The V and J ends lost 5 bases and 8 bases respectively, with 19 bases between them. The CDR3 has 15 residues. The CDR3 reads CASSLFAAPGDEQFF. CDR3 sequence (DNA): TGTGCCAGCAGCCTATTCGCCGCGCCGGGGGATGAGCAGTTCTTC.

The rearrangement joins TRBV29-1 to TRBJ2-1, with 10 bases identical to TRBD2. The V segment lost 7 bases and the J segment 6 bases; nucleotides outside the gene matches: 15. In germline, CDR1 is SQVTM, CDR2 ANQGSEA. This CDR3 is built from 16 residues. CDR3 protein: CSANNLGTSVSNEQFF. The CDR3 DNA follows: TGCAGCGCCAACAACTTGGGGACTAGCGTCTCCAATGAGCAGTTCTTC.

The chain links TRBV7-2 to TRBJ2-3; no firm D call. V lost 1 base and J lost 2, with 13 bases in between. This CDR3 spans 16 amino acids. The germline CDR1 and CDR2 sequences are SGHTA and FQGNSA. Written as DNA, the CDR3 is TGTGCCAGCAGCTTAGTACCGGCGGAGCTCACAGATACGCAGTATTTT. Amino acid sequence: CASSLVPAELTDTQYF.

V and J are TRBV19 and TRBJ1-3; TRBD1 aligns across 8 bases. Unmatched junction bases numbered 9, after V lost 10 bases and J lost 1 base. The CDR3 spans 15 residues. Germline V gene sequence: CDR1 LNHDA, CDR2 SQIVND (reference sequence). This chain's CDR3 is CATMPGQASGNTIYF. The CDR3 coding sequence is TGTGCCACCATGCCGGGACAGGCTTCTGGAAACACCATATATTTT. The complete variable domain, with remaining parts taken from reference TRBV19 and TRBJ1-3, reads DGGITQSPKYLFRKEGQNVTLSCEQNLNHDAMYWYRQDPGQGLRLIYYSQIVNDFQKGDIAEGYSVSREKKESFPLTVTSAQKNPTAFYLCATMPGQASGNTIYFGEGSWLTVV.

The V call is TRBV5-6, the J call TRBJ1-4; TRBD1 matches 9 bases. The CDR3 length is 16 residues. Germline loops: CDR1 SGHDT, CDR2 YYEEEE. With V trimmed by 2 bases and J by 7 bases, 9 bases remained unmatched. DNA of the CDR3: TGTGCCAGCAGCTTCACAGGGGGCGCGGATGGTGAAAAACTGTTTTTT. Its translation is CASSFTGGADGEKLFF.

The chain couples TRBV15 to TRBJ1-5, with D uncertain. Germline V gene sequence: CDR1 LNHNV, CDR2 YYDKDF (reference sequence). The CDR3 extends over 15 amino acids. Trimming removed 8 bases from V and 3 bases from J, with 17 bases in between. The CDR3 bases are TGTGCCACCGGCCCCCGCAGTGGACTCAATCAGCCCCAGCATTTT. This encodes CATGPRSGLNQPQHF.

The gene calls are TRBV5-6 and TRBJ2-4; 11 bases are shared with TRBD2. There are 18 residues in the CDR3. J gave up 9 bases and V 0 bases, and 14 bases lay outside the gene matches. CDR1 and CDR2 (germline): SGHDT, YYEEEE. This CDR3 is CASSLDPSGGLRGGIQYF. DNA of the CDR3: TGTGCCAGCAGCTTGGACCCTAGCGGGGGGCTCCGGGGAGGCATTCAGTACTTC. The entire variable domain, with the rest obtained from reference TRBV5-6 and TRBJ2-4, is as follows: DAGVTQSPTHLIKTRGQQVTLRCSPKSGHDTVSWYQQALGQGPQFIFQYYEEEERQRGNFPDRFSGHQFPNYSSELNVNALLLGDSALYLCASSLDPSGGLRGGIQYFGAGTRLSVL.

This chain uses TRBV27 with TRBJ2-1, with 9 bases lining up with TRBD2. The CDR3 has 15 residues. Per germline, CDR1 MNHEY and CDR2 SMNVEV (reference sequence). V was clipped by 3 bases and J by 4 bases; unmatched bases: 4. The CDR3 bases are TGTGCCAGCAGTTTCGCGGGAGGGGCTTACAATGAGCAGTTCTTC. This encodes CASSFAGGAYNEQFF.

CDR3 bases: TGTGCCAGCAGGGACAGGGTAAGGGGCTACACCTTC. It yields the protein CASRDRVRGYTF. The rearrangement uses TRBV9 and TRBJ1-2, with TRBD1 identical over 8 bases. Germline values: CDR1 SGDLS, CDR2 YYNGEE. With V trimmed by 5 bases and J by 8 bases, 5 bases remained unmatched. This CDR3 comprises 12 residues.

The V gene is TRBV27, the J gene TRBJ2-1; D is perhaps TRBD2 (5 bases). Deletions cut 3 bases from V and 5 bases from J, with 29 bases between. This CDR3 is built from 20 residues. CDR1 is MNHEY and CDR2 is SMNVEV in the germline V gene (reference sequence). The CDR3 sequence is CASSLRGLRMVLPLNNEQFF. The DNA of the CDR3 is TGTGCCAGCAGTTTGCGAGGGCTGCGGATGGTACTACCACTTAACAATGAGCAGTTCTTC.